The sequence of this T cell receptor (beta chain) was determined in a study of CD8 T cells in ankylosing spondylitis. V lost 1 base to trimming and J lost 3 bases, with 13 bases between them. This CDR3 has 16 amino acids. The germline gives CDR1 SGHRS, CDR2 YFSETQ. Scientists made TCR beta libraries using quantitative 5'-RACE with molecular barcodes. One entry per CDR3 protein results from TCRdb running MiXCR on the 5' RACE reads. The sample lists about 240,000 distinct CDR3 sequences, around 8% occurring once. Ten or more counts support this clonotype. Antigen unknown. Study-wide results and caveats: Within matched ankylosing spondylitis synovial fluid, disease-linked clones were reportedly significantly enriched. Made up of fewer than ten highly homologous variants, a TCR beta motif appeared characteristic of ankylosing spondylitis blood.

The chain has TRBV5-1 and TRBJ2-2; the D gene is possibly TRBD1 (6 bases). The sample comprised blood, either unsorted or a sorted T cell fraction (not recorded which). The origin of this receptor is a female donor with ankylosing spondylitis or in good health (not recorded which). The DNA of the CDR3 is TGCGCCAGCAGCTTGAACCCTACAGGGTACACCGGGGAGCTGTTTTTT. Translating gives CASSLNPTGYTGELFF.